This TCR beta chain was observed in a study of blood T cell repertoires in COVID-19. Study-level background: Collection of acute and convalescent COVID-19 samples took place in the United States, Italy and Spain. Sample material is recorded as cDNA or gDNA derived from T cells, B-cell-depleted T cells, or PBMCs.

Under the authors' procedure: Amplification of reference gene primers was used by the study to estimate nucleated cell counts. Using immunoSEQ multiplex PCR, the repertoire was profiled, and TCRdb retains in-frame clones only, with some absent. The V and J calls and clone size come from that table; D and trimming were worked out from the DNA. The sample includes roughly 70,000 clones, around 87% of them seen just once. Trimming removed 3 bases from V and 6 bases from J, with 9 bases in between. The CDR3 is made up of 13 amino acids. Germline CDR1 is LNHDA and CDR2 is SQIVND (reference sequence). Material for sequencing was peripheral blood. This receptor was taken from a man between 70 and 80 years old with active COVID-19. This chain joins TRBV19 and TRBJ2-1; no clear D. The CDR3 nucleotides read TGTGCCAGTAGTATGGGCAGTCCCAATGAGCAGTTCTTC. Translating it yields CASSMGSPNEQFF.